The entry below gives a single T cell receptor (beta chain) sequence along with its context. Its cognate antigen is unknown. Clones were read by immunoSEQ multiplex PCR, and TCRdb kept only the in-frame ones, dropping some. Among approximately 92,000 clones listed, about 90% were seen once. The data stem from a study of T cell responses to AZD1222 COVID-19 vaccine. Study conclusions and caveats: Two AZD1222 administrations were followed by greater Spike-specific TCR breadth and depth. Only six or seven AZD1222 recipients tested seropositive at baseline. Donor demographics were predominantly white British with a female majority; clonal diversity may be underestimated.

Germline CDR1 is SGHNT and CDR2 is YENEEA. This CDR3 has 15 residues. Trimming removed 0 bases from V and 8 bases from J, with 11 bases in between. Sequences were derived from peripheral blood, sampled on day 0 of AZD1222 vaccination. This clonotype was sampled from an adult in good health. This chain connects TRBV11-3 to TRBJ1-6, with unresolved D. CDR3 bases: TGTGCCAGCAGCTTAGACTCTGGGGTGTATTCACCCCTCCACTTT. It specifies CASSLDSGVYSPLHF.